Listed here are 2 T cell receptor beta chains from one sample, sequenced in a study of regulatory T cells in long-lasting Graves disease. Sample time point: newly diagnosed GD, antithyroid drugs for less than 3 months. Making the TCR library involved RNA that had been extracted from PBMCs. For TCR beta, libraries came from iRepertoire HTBI primers and Arm-PCR of CDR3 regions. MiXCR was run by TCRdb on the multiplex PCR reads, yielding one entry per CDR3 protein. The data contain about 540,000 distinct CDR3 sequences, roughly 14% of them singletons. These data are also associated with another study on T cells in Graves' hyperthyroidism and ophthalmopathy.

The sample was peripheral blood mononuclear cells (PBMCs), taken at new diagnosis, from a patient treated with antithyroid drugs. All receptors come from a man between 25 and 39 years old with Graves disease.

This clonotype was recorded many times. The gene calls are TRBV11-2 and TRBJ2-7; 11 nucleotides match TRBD2. The trim removed 3 bases at V and 0 bases at J, leaving 4 bases unmatched. Germline CDR1 reads SGHAT; CDR2 reads FQNNGV. CDR3 size: 16 residues. CDR3 sequence: CASSFLLAGDSYEQYF. The CDR3 coding sequence is TGTGCCAGCAGCTTCCTACTAGCGGGAGACTCCTACGAGCAGTACTTC.

The chain combines TRBV19 with TRBJ2-7, with unresolved D. CDR3 size: 13 residues. V was trimmed by 4 bases and J by 4 bases, leaving 11 bases between them. Looked up from germline, CDR1 is LNHDA and CDR2 is SQIVND (reference sequence). CDR3: CASSTPDGYEQYF. In nucleotides, the CDR3 is TGTGCCAGTAGTACCCCCGACGGGTACGAGCAGTACTTC.